The 5 T cell receptor beta chains reported below all come from one sample, sequenced in a study of cytomegalovirus exposure and HLA in healthy donors. Both 60 Vbeta primers and 13 Jbeta primers went into the PCR. Sequencing was performed with immunoSEQ multiplex PCR; in TCRdb, only in-frame clones are kept and a portion is missing. Seen here are approximately 170,000 clones, approximately 81% observed once, and the top ten hold under 1.5%. Sequenced: PBMCs. These receptors came from a man in his fifties or sixties in good health and CMV-seropositive.

The chain has TRBV5-1 and TRBJ2-7, with TRBD2 as a possible D gene (5 bases). The germline V gene encodes CDR1 SGHRS and CDR2 YFSETQ. This CDR3 is 14 amino acids long. V was shortened by 4 bases and J by 5 bases, with 16 bases between the two germline ends. The CDR3 DNA reads TGCGCCAGCAGCGCAGTAAGCGGTAGCAACGAGCAGTACTTC. It codes for CASSAVSGSNEQYF.

Regarding this clone: The junction departs from the called germline gene at one end, perhaps through a read error. The V gene is TRBV5-6, the J gene TRBJ1-2, with a tentative D call TRBD1 (5 bases). The CDR3 is made up of 13 amino acids. CDR1 and CDR2 from the germline V gene are SGHDT and YYEEEE. CDR3 sequence (DNA): TGTGCCAGCAGTTTGGGACTGCCTCTTGGCTACACCTTC. As protein: CASSLGLPLGYTF. The full variable domain, its missing parts supplied by reference TRBV5-6 and TRBJ1-2, is DAGVTQSPTHLIKTRGQQVTLRCSPKSGHDTVSWYQQALGQGPQFIFQYYEEEERQRGNFPDRFSGHQFPNYSSELNVNALLLGDSALYLCASSLGLPLGYTFGSGTRLTVV.

The chain has TRBV28 and TRBJ2-3; TRBD2 agrees at 8 bases. This CDR3 comprises 15 residues. Per germline, CDR1 MDHEN and CDR2 SYDVKM. The J segment lost 1 base and the V segment lost 7 bases, leaving 7 bases of the junction unmatched. Here the CDR3 DNA reads TGTGCCAGCACCCCGGGGGGGAGGGGCACAGATACGCAGTATTTT. This encodes CASTPGGRGTDTQYF.

There are a few counts of this clone. V and J are TRBV9 and TRBJ2-2; possible D gene TRBD2, 5 bases. V lost 4 bases and J 4 bases, leaving 14 bases between the germline ends. In germline, CDR1 is SGDLS, CDR2 YYNGEE. The CDR3 length is 15 residues. For the CDR3, the DNA is TGTGCCAGCAGCCCCCTAGGGAGCGGCACCGGGGAGCTGTTTTTT. This gives the protein CASSPLGSGTGELFF.

CDR3: CASSRQDSYNEQFF. In DNA, the CDR3 is TGTGCCAGCAGTCGCCAGGATTCCTACAATGAGCAGTTCTTC. V is TRBV28 and J is TRBJ2-1; D uncertain. V was trimmed by 5 bases and J by 1 base, leaving 9 bases between them. The CDR3 contains 14 residues. Germline V gives CDR1 MDHEN, CDR2 SYDVKM.